The 10 T cell receptor beta chains presented below share a single source sample, sequenced in a study of monozygotic twins with inflammatory bowel disease. TCRdb re-called the 5' RACE reads and gives one entry per CDR3 protein, without DNA. This sample contains some 190,000 distinct CDR3 sequences. Input material: blood. The receptors come from a human donor with ulcerative colitis or Crohn's disease, or a healthy co-twin of an affected twin (not recorded which).

CDR3 region: CSASPAGTLSYNEQFF. The chain uses TRBV20-1 and TRBJ2-1; TCRdb outputs TRBD2, but without DNA this stays unchecked. Germline values: CDR1 DFQATT, CDR2 SNEGSKA (reference sequence). This CDR3 spans 16 amino acids.

The chain uses TRBV5-1 and TRBJ2-5; there is no DNA to check the TCRdb D call of TRBD1. Germline CDR1 SGHRS, CDR2 YFSETQ. The CDR3 is 15 amino acids. This CDR3 reads CASSLAPGIQETQYF. Variable domain in full (rest from reference TRBV5-1 and TRBJ2-5): KAGVTQTPRYLIKTRGQQVTLSCSPISGHRSVSWYQQTPGQGLQFLFEYFSETQRNKGNFPGRFSGRQFSNSRSEMNVSTLELGDSALYLCASSLAPGIQETQYFGPGTRLLVL.

This sequence joins TRBV19 and TRBJ1-5; TCRdb designates TRBD1, a call that cannot be tested without DNA. Germline V gene lookup returns CDR1 LNHDA and CDR2 SQIVND (reference sequence). This CDR3 is built from 16 residues. The CDR3 is CASSMAGTGLNQPQHF.

The V gene is TRBV5-1, the J gene TRBJ2-1; TCRdb gives TRBD1 as the D gene, but with no DNA this cannot be confirmed. The CDR3 has 16 residues. Germline CDR1 is SGHRS and CDR2 is YFSETQ. This chain's CDR3 is CASSLPGSGGAYEQFF.

V and J are TRBV6-6 and TRBJ1-5; TCRdb returns TRBD1, unconfirmable since there is no DNA. There are 12 residues in the CDR3. Germline CDR1 is MNHNY and CDR2 is SVGAGI (reference sequence). The CDR3 reads CASTLDSTQRHF.

The CDR3 loop reads CASSLRGRYQETQYF. The V and J genes are TRBV7-3 and TRBJ2-5; TCRdb's assignment of TRBD1 cannot be checked, as there is no DNA. Germline V lookup: CDR1 SGHTA, CDR2 FQGTGA. The CDR3 runs to 15 residues. Full variable domain (missing parts from reference TRBV7-3 and TRBJ2-5): GAGVSQTPSNKVTEKGKYVELRCDPISGHTALYWYRQSLGQGPEFLIYFQGTGAADDSGLPNDRFFAVRPEGSVSTLKIQRTERGDSAVYLCASSLRGRYQETQYFGPGTRLLVL.

V usage is TRBV6-6 and J usage is TRBJ2-7; TCRdb reports TRBD2, a call that lacks DNA to check it against. Germline values: CDR1 MNHNY, CDR2 SVGAGI (reference sequence). The CDR3 runs 14 residues. The CDR3 protein is CASRLEQRTDGQYF.

The V and J genes are TRBV20-1 and TRBJ1-3; TCRdb lists TRBD1, though no DNA is available to test this call. The CDR3 runs 16 residues. Germline loops: CDR1 DFQATT, CDR2 SNEGSKA (reference sequence). This CDR3 is CSARILLGAPGNTIYF.

This chain connects TRBV20-1 to TRBJ2-5; TCRdb outputs TRBD1, but without DNA this stays unchecked. The CDR3 has 14 residues. Germline CDR1 is DFQATT and CDR2 is SNEGSKA (reference sequence). CDR3 amino acids: CSAKGQGERETQYF.

The rearrangement joins TRBV28 to TRBJ2-3; TCRdb reports TRBD2, a call that lacks DNA to check it against. This CDR3 contains 15 residues. Germline CDR1 and CDR2: MDHEN and SYDVKM. The CDR3 loop is CATLRPGGPGDTQYF. Full variable domain (remainder filled in from reference TRBV28 and TRBJ2-3): DVKVTQSSRYLVKRTGEKVFLECVQDMDHENMFWYRQDPGLGLRLIYFSYDVKMKEKGDIPEGYSVSREKKERFSLILESASTNQTSMYLCATLRPGGPGDTQYFGPGTRLTVL.